This is a list of T cell receptor beta chains from one sample in a study of T cell responses to AZD1222 COVID-19 vaccine. Assay: immunoSEQ multiplex PCR; the TCRdb copy retains only in-frame clones and omits some. This repertoire shows about 160,000 clones, about nine tenths found once; its top ten account for under 2.5%. The sequencing used peripheral blood, collected on day 0 of AZD1222 vaccination. The receptors derive from an adult in good health. The CDR3 runs from the conserved cysteine through the conserved F or W. Fields, in order: clone size, D gene, V gene, J gene, CDR3 protein, CDR3 DNA. A D gene is named only where the DNA matches it firmly. Clone size is stated in some rows and not others, as once, few, many or a class when expanded.

.	TRBD1	TRBV28	TRBJ1-1	CASSRQGNTEAFF	TGTGCCAGCAGTCGACAGGGGAACACTGAAGCTTTCTTT
.	.	TRBV11-2	TRBJ1-1	CASSFWQTDTEAFF	TGTGCCAGCAGCTTTTGGCAGACCGACACTGAAGCTTTCTTT
.	.	TRBV6-5	TRBJ2-7	CASSYYVMGEQYF	TGTGCCAGCAGTTACTACGTGATGGGGGAGCAGTACTTC
.	TRBD1	TRBV24-1	TRBJ1-2	CATSDADRGLYGYTF	TGTGCCACCAGTGACGCGGACAGGGGGCTTTATGGCTACACCTTC
.	TRBD1	TRBV6-2/TRBV6-3	TRBJ2-7	CASSLGQDYEQYF	TGTGCCAGCAGTTTGGGACAGGACTACGAGCAGTACTTC
.	.	TRBV5-3	TRBJ1-6	CARSTGLYNSPLHF	TGTGCCAGAAGCACTGGACTCTATAATTCACCCCTCCACTTT
.	TRBD1	TRBV11-2	TRBJ2-7	CASSLDGTGDEQYF	TGTGCCAGCAGCTTAGATGGGACAGGGGATGAGCAGTACTTC
.	.	TRBV7-2	TRBJ2-1	CASSFGVSNEQFF	TGTGCCAGCAGCTTCGGGGTTTCGAATGAGCAGTTCTTC
.	.	TRBV27	TRBJ2-6	CASSLSGPRGANVLTF	TGTGCCAGCAGTTTATCGGGGCCCAGGGGGGCCAACGTCCTGACTTTC
.	.	TRBV2	TRBJ2-3	CASRKLGQSTDTQYF	TGTGCCAGCAGAAAACTGGGACAAAGCACAGATACGCAGTATTTT
.	.	TRBV18	TRBJ1-2	CASSPSSGDTNYGYTF	TGTGCCAGCTCACCAAGTTCTGGAGATACTAACTATGGCTACACCTTC
.	.	TRBV7-9	TRBJ1-2	CASSFSGRPLGYTF	TGTGCCAGCAGCTTCTCCGGACGGCCGTTAGGCTACACCTTC
.	.	TRBV7-6	TRBJ2-2	CASSLVWGTNTGELFF	TGTGCCAGCAGCTTAGTTTGGGGGACCAACACCGGGGAGCTGTTTTTT
.	.	TRBV7-3	TRBJ2-1	CASSSYSYNEQFF	TGTGCCAGCAGCTCCTATTCCTACAATGAGCAGTTCTTC
.	TRBD2	TRBV7-9	TRBJ2-2	CALPRGWETSGTGELFF	TGTGCGTTACCCCGGGGATGGGAGACTAGCGGCACCGGGGAGCTGTTTTTT
.	.	TRBV6-5	TRBJ1-1	CASSMTPGGTEAFF	TGTGCCAGCAGTATGACACCCGGGGGCACTGAAGCTTTCTTT
.	.	TRBV28	TRBJ2-6	CASSPGGHVSGANVLTF	TGTGCCAGCAGTCCTGGGGGACACGTCTCTGGGGCCAACGTCCTGACTTTC
.	.	TRBV11-2	TRBJ1-1	CASSLAMNTEAFF	TGTGCCAGCAGCTTAGCTATGAACACTGAAGCTTTCTTT
few	.	TRBV5-6	TRBJ1-2	CASSLGQEVYGYTF	TGTGCCAGCAGCTTGGGACAGGAGGTCTATGGCTACACCTTC
.	TRBD1	TRBV28	TRBJ1-2	CASSFSPGTGYNYGYTF	TGTGCCAGCAGTTTCTCCCCCGGGACAGGTTACAACTATGGCTACACCTTC
.	.	TRBV10-3	TRBJ1-3	CASQSTGSGNTIYF	TGTGCCAGCCAGTCAACAGGGTCTGGAAACACCATATATTTT